The clone carrying this T cell receptor beta chain was detected only a few times. No antigen is known for it. The data originate from a study of post-analysis software for immune sequencing data. Study-level background: Both relapsing-remitting and secondary progressive multiple sclerosis featured among the disease courses, as did progressive-relapsing multiple sclerosis. Findings and caveats of the study: In multiple sclerosis, normalized Chao1 diversity was significantly below that of controls. Roughly five TRBV segments were significantly more frequent in patients than in controls. TRBV5-6, TRBV5-1 and TRBV20-1 were among these segments.

The CDR3 sequence is 17 residues long. The V and J ends lost 1 base and 0 bases respectively, with 14 bases between them. From germline, CDR1 is SGHVS and CDR2 FNYEAQ. Unique molecular identifiers were carried by the TCR beta cDNA libraries. TCRdb analysed the PCR reads with MiXCR anew, one entry per CDR3 protein. The repertoire has 750,000 to 900,000 distinct CDR3 sequences, roughly 50% of them found once; the top ten carry 4.9%. This TCR came from a girl between 10 and 17 years old with multiple sclerosis. Sequences were obtained from blood. The J gene is TRBJ2-3, the V gene TRBV7-6, with a tentative D call TRBD2 (5 bases). The CDR3 region is CASSLEARGGSTDTQYF. The CDR3 region has the DNA TGTGCCAGCAGCTTAGAGGCCCGCGGCGGGAGCACAGATACGCAGTATTTT. The full variable domain, with the rest looked up from reference TRBV7-6 and TRBJ2-3, is GAGVSQSPRYKVTKRGQDVALRCDPISGHVSLYWYRQALGQGPEFLTYFNYEAQQDKSGLPNDRFSAERPEGSISTLTIQRTEQRDSAMYRCASSLEARGGSTDTQYFGPGTRLTVL.